The 32 T cell receptor beta chains in this list originate from one sample, sequenced in a study of blood T cell repertoires in COVID-19. Produced via immunoSEQ multiplex PCR; TCRdb's table is partial and in-frame only. This table has a few hundred thousand clones, approximately 80% appearing once. Sequencing was performed on peripheral blood. The receptors come from a woman of 80 years or more with acute or convalescent COVID-19.

This chain's CDR3 is CASSLGQGAHQGGYTF. In DNA, the CDR3 is TGTGCCAGCAGCTTGGGACAGGGGGCCCACCAGGGAGGCTACACCTTC. The rearrangement uses TRBV7-2 and TRBJ1-2, with 12 bases that match TRBD1. The ends lost 3 bases at V and 8 bases at J; junction bases unmatched: 10. The CDR3 runs to 16 residues. Per the germline V gene, CDR1 is SGHTA and CDR2 is FQGNSA.

In its sample, this clone was seen a few times. The chain links TRBV4-3 to TRBJ1-1; TRBD1 matches 10 bases. With 4 bases clipped from V and 4 bases from J, the junction kept 3 bases outside the gene matches. The CDR3 runs 14 residues. Germline CDR1 reads LGHNA; CDR2 reads YSLEER. The CDR3 is CASSLRTGGTEAFF. The CDR3 DNA is TGCGCCAGCAGCCTTAGGACAGGGGGCACTGAAGCTTTCTTT.

This clone was seen a few times. This chain uses TRBV29-1 with TRBJ2-1, with D unresolved. V dropped 2 bases and J dropped 4 bases, with 9 bases sitting between them. Germline V CDR1 and CDR2: SQVTM, ANQGSEA. The CDR3 is 13 residues long. CDR3 amino acids: CSVETGLYNEQFF. The CDR3 nucleotides read TGCAGCGTTGAAACCGGGTTATACAATGAGCAGTTCTTC.

This clone was picked up one time. The V gene is TRBV19, the J gene TRBJ1-5; 8 bases align to TRBD1. The CDR3 consists of 15 residues. The germline CDR1 and CDR2 sequences are LNHDA and SQIVND (reference sequence). Trimming at V came to 6 bases and at J to 0 bases, leaving 4 bases not matched to a gene. CDR3 DNA: TGTGCCAGTAGCCTGGACAGGGTTAGCAATCAGCCCCAGCATTTT. Protein sequence: CASSLDRVSNQPQHF. Together with reference TRBV19 and TRBJ1-5, the CDR3 gives the full variable domain: DGGITQSPKYLFRKEGQNVTLSCEQNLNHDAMYWYRQDPGQGLRLIYYSQIVNDFQKGDIAEGYSVSREKKESFPLTVTSAQKNPTAFYLCASSLDRVSNQPQHFGDGTRLSIL.

The chain joins TRBV2 to TRBJ1-6; D is ambiguous. V was pared by 2 bases and J by 6 bases, with 11 bases between. CDR1 is SNHLY, CDR2 FYNNEI, per germline. The CDR3 extends over 15 amino acids. This CDR3 is CASSESRGGNSPLHF. CDR3 nucleotides: TGTGCCAGCAGTGAATCTCGCGGAGGTAATTCACCCCTCCACTTT.

This chain joins TRBV2 and TRBJ1-1; tentatively, D is TRBD1 (5 bases). The CDR3 consists of 13 residues. In germline, CDR1 is SNHLY, CDR2 FYNNEI. Trimming left V 6 bases short and J 6 bases short, with 14 bases between. CDR3: CASSLDSLSEAFF. The CDR3 DNA follows: TGTGCCAGCAGCTTAGACAGTCTCTCTGAAGCTTTCTTT.

Comment on this clone: A read error may account for a junction end that differs from germline. V is TRBV5-1 and J is TRBJ2-1, with 7 bases that match TRBD2. CDR1 and CDR2 from the germline V gene are SGHRS and YFSETQ. The CDR3 is 16 residues long. The CDR3: CASTLGGGSSYNEQFF. The DNA of the CDR3 is TGCGCCAGCACCTTGGGTGGCGGGAGCTCCTACAATGAGCAGTTCTTC. The full variable domain, its missing parts supplied by reference TRBV5-1 and TRBJ2-1, is KAGVTQTPRYLIKTRGQQVTLSCSPISGHRSVSWYQQTPGQGLQFLFEYFSETQRNKGNFPGRFSGRQFSNSRSEMNVSTLELGDSALYLCASTLGGGSSYNEQFFGPGTRLTVL.

This sequence joins TRBV4-1 and TRBJ1-2, with TRBD1 matching 8 bases. V gave up 1 base and J gave up 6 bases; unmatched junction bases: 4. Per the germline V gene, CDR1 is MGHRA and CDR2 is YSYEKL. The CDR3 runs to 14 residues. CDR3 region: CASSQGTGRDGYTF. In DNA form, the CDR3 reads TGCGCCAGCAGCCAAGGGACAGGGCGGGATGGCTACACCTTC.

This chain uses TRBV5-1 with TRBJ2-1; D is possibly TRBD1 (6 bases). Per the germline V gene, CDR1 is SGHRS and CDR2 is YFSETQ. The CDR3 extends over 14 amino acids. Trimming took 6 bases from V and 3 from J, leaving 13 bases between them. The DNA for the CDR3 is TGCGCCAGCAAATCCGGGACACACTACAATGAGCAGTTCTTC. Its protein product is CASKSGTHYNEQFF.

This clone was seen only once. The V and J genes are TRBV6-6 and TRBJ2-7; the match to TRBD2 covers 7 bases. This CDR3 is 16 amino acids long. The V and J ends lost 0 bases and 2 bases, in that order; junction bases with no gene match: 7. The V gene's germline CDR1 is MNHNY and CDR2 SVGAGI (reference sequence). CDR3 region: CASSYSTASGAYEQYF. DNA of the CDR3: TGTGCCAGCAGTTACTCGACGGCTAGCGGAGCCTACGAGCAGTACTTC.

This clone was seen only once. This chain uses TRBV7-2 with TRBJ2-3; a weak D match, TRBD2 (7 bases). Between the trimmed V and J ends, which lost 5 bases and 5 bases, there was a span of 17 bases. The CDR3 consists of 15 residues. Germline CDR1 and CDR2: SGHTA and FQGNSA. The CDR3 DNA reads as TGTGCCAGCAGCCTCAGTTGGGGGGGCCAAGATACGCAGTATTTT. Protein product: CASSLSWGGQDTQYF.

The rearrangement joins TRBV11-2 to TRBJ1-4; tentative D call: TRBD1 (6 bases). CDR1 is SGHAT and CDR2 is FQNNGV in the germline V gene. Trimming left V 4 bases short and J 7 bases short, with 10 bases between. The CDR3 extends over 13 amino acids. As DNA, the CDR3 is TGTGCCAGCAGCTCGACAGGACGTGAAAAACTGTTTTTT. Protein sequence: CASSSTGREKLFF. Using reference TRBV11-2 and TRBJ1-4 for the parts outside the CDR3, the full variable domain is EAGVAQSPRYKIIEKRQSVAFWCNPISGHATLYWYQQILGQGPKLLIQFQNNGVVDDSQLPKDRFSAERLKGVDSTLKIQPAKLEDSAVYLCASSSTGREKLFFGSGTQLSVL.

This chain uses TRBV29-1 with TRBJ2-5; D remains ambiguous. V was trimmed by 0 bases and J by 2 bases, leaving 7 bases between them. CDR1 SQVTM and CDR2 ANQGSEA come from the germline V gene. The CDR3 is 13 amino acids. The CDR3 protein is CSVEEARQETQYF. CDR3 bases: TGCAGCGTTGAAGAGGCCAGACAAGAGACCCAGTACTTC.

This clone was picked up a small number of times. The chain is built from TRBV5-5 and TRBJ2-5; a possible D gene is TRBD2 (6 bases). Trimming removed 4 bases from V and 1 base from J, with 17 bases in between. Germline V lookup: CDR1 SGHKS, CDR2 YYEKEE (reference sequence). The CDR3 covers 16 residues. As DNA, the CDR3 is TGTGCCAGCAGCCCCGTGGGGGGAGCGGTCCAAGAGACCCAGTACTTC. Amino acid sequence: CASSPVGGAVQETQYF.

The CDR3 region has the DNA TGTGCCATCAGTCCGGGATCCGGAAACACCATATATTTT. It specifies CAISPGSGNTIYF. This sequence joins TRBV10-3 and TRBJ1-3; D not resolved. Trimming left V 5 bases short and J 4 bases short, with 9 bases between. The CDR3 is 13 residues long. The V gene's germline CDR1 is ENHRY and CDR2 SYGVKD.

J is TRBJ2-1 and V is TRBV18; possibly TRBD1 for D (5 bases). Trimming stripped 6 bases from V and 8 bases from J, with 14 bases between. Germline values: CDR1 KGHSH, CDR2 LQKENI. The CDR3 has 13 residues. The CDR3 bases are TGTGCCAGCTCCTCTTCTTTAGGGGATGAGCAGTTCTTC. Its translation is CASSSSLGDEQFF.

A single count supports this clone. The V call is TRBV25-1, the J call TRBJ2-1, with 9 positions matching TRBD1. The CDR3 is 11 residues long. The V gene's germline CDR1 is MGHDK and CDR2 SYGVNS. The V gene end was trimmed by 4 bases and the J gene end by 14 bases; junction bases not matched to a gene: 3. Here the CDR3 DNA reads TGTGCCAGCAGTGGGGGACAGGGAAAGTTCTTC. Translated, it gives CASSGGQGKFF.

The V call is TRBV27, the J call TRBJ2-2; D is possibly TRBD1 (6 bases). V was pared by 4 bases and J by 4 bases, with 16 bases between. Per the germline V gene, CDR1 is MNHEY and CDR2 is SMNVEV (reference sequence). The CDR3 consists of 16 residues. The chain's CDR3 is CASSYLQGASTGELFF. As DNA, the CDR3 is TGTGCCAGCAGTTATCTACAGGGCGCGAGCACCGGGGAGCTGTTTTTT.

This clone was seen only a few times. The J gene is TRBJ2-7, the V gene TRBV10-2, with D perhaps TRBD2 (6 bases). CDR1 is WSHSY, CDR2 SAAADI, per germline. The V end lost 5 bases, the J end lost 2 bases, and 10 bases lay between the germline ends. The CDR3 loop spans 13 amino acids. CDR3: CASSPGGAYEQYF. The CDR3 region has the DNA TGCGCCAGCAGTCCAGGAGGGGCCTACGAGCAGTACTTC.

The chain carries TRBV6-2 or TRBV6-3 and TRBJ1-5; no definite D call. The CDR3 runs 14 residues. V lost 2 bases, J lost 4 bases, and 9 bases lay in between. Per the germline V gene, CDR1 is MNHEY and CDR2 is SVGEGT. The CDR3 loop is CASSYGQANQPQHF. CDR3 sequence (DNA): TGTGCCAGCAGTTACGGTCAGGCGAATCAGCCCCAGCATTTT.

This clone was picked up many times. This chain joins TRBV24-1 and TRBJ1-3; 10 bases line up with TRBD1. CDR3 length: 16 amino acids. The junction had 3 bases not matched to a gene; V was cut back by 4 bases and J by 1 base. Germline CDR1 is KGHDR and CDR2 is SFDVKD. CDR3 sequence reads: CATSDGTGVSGNTIYF. Here the CDR3 DNA reads TGTGCCACCAGTGACGGGACAGGGGTATCTGGAAACACCATATATTTT.

The rearrangement links TRBV30 to TRBJ1-3; D unresolved. This CDR3 is built from 14 residues. With 2 bases removed from V and 3 bases from J, the gap between germline ends came to 11 bases. CDR1 is GTSNPN and CDR2 is SVGIG in the germline V gene (reference sequence). DNA of the CDR3: TGTGCCTGGAGTTCGCGGCCCATTGGAAACACCATATATTTT. It is translated as CAWSSRPIGNTIYF.

V usage is TRBV5-1 and J usage is TRBJ2-7, with 7 bases aligning to TRBD2. V shed 3 bases and J 0 bases; nucleotides not matched to a gene: 3. The germline V gene has CDR1 SGHRS and CDR2 YFSETQ. The CDR3 totals 14 residues. CDR3 sequence: CASSWGGTSYEQYF. CDR3 DNA sequence: TGCGCCAGCAGCTGGGGGGGGACCTCCTACGAGCAGTACTTC.

The V gene is TRBV12-5, the J gene TRBJ1-2; possible D gene TRBD1, 5 bases. This CDR3 has 17 residues. V gave up 0 bases and J gave up 0 bases, with 14 bases separating them. Germline-derived CDR1 and CDR2 are LGHNT and FRNRAP. CDR3 sequence reads: CASGLVRLSGSNYGYTF. CDR3 DNA sequence: TGTGCTAGTGGTTTGGTAAGGCTTTCAGGGTCTAACTATGGCTACACCTTC.

The chain recombines TRBV3-1 (or the pseudogene TRBV3-2) with TRBJ2-7; D is unclear. The CDR3 runs to 16 residues. Trimming shortened V by 0 bases and J by 1 base, and 13 bases separated the two germline ends. Germline CDR1 is LGHDT and CDR2 is YNNKEL (reference sequence). The CDR3 protein is CASSQDSAGPSYEQYF. The DNA of the CDR3 is TGTGCCAGCAGCCAAGATTCGGCAGGCCCGTCCTACGAGCAGTACTTC.

V is TRBV7-9 and J is TRBJ1-2, with 12 nucleotides matching TRBD1. The CDR3 spans 17 residues. CDR1 and CDR2 (germline): SEHNR, FQNEAQ (reference sequence). The J segment lost 4 bases and the V segment lost 5 bases, leaving 11 bases of the junction unmatched. The CDR3 region has the DNA TGTGCCAGCAGCCCGGCCGGGACAGGGGGCGCCGGCTATGGCTACACCTTC. Its translation is CASSPAGTGGAGYGYTF.

The chain employs TRBV7-8 and TRBJ2-6, with a tentative D call TRBD2 (6 bases). V lost 5 bases to trimming and J lost 0 bases, with 11 bases between them. This CDR3 comprises 16 residues. Germline loops: CDR1 SGHVS, CDR2 FQNEAQ. DNA for the CDR3: TGTGCCAGCAGCCCCGGAGGGGACTCTGGGGCCAACGTCCTGACTTTC. Its protein is CASSPGGDSGANVLTF.

This chain connects TRBV7-2 to TRBJ1-1; D is perhaps TRBD1 (5 bases). CDR1 SGHTA and CDR2 FQGNSA come from the germline V gene. V lost 5 bases, J lost 11 bases, and 18 bases lay in between. This CDR3 spans 13 amino acids. In DNA form, the CDR3 reads TGTGCCAGCAGCCTCCCGGGGGAGTTGTCGGCTTTCTTT. This gives the protein CASSLPGELSAFF.

V and J are TRBV2 and TRBJ2-3, with 9 bases that match TRBD2. The CDR3 totals 15 residues. Germline CDR1 SNHLY, CDR2 FYNNEI. Trimming removed 7 bases from V and 3 bases from J; junction bases left unmatched: 8. The CDR3 is CASTRAGGGTDTQYF. The CDR3 DNA reads as TGTGCCAGCACCCGGGCGGGAGGGGGGACAGATACGCAGTATTTT.

V usage is TRBV15 and J usage is TRBJ2-2; 10 bases are a match to TRBD2. After removal of 0 bases from V and 8 bases from J, the junction contained 9 bases not matched to a gene. The CDR3 totals 17 residues. Germline lookup yields CDR1 LNHNV and CDR2 YYDKDF (reference sequence). The CDR3, as DNA: TGTGCCACCAGCAGAGATGGTACTAGCGGGGCCCTTGGGGAGCTGTTTTTT. Protein sequence: CATSRDGTSGALGELFF.

The chain joins TRBV6-5 to TRBJ2-1; D not resolved. This CDR3 region has 14 residues. The germline CDR1 and CDR2 sequences are MNHEY and SVGAGI. With 2 bases removed from V and 7 bases from J, the gap between germline ends came to 12 bases. The CDR3 DNA sequence: TGTGCCAGCAGTTACGAATACCGGGTTAATGAGCAGTTCTTC. Its protein is CASSYEYRVNEQFF.

V is TRBV5-4 and J is TRBJ2-6; D perhaps matches TRBD2 (5 bases). Germline V CDR1 and CDR2: SGHNT, YYREEE (reference sequence). V was shortened by 1 base and J by 2 bases, with 7 bases between the two germline ends. CDR3 size: 15 residues. The CDR3 protein is CASSLYGAGANVLTF. In DNA form, the CDR3 reads TGTGCCAGCAGCTTGTACGGGGCTGGGGCCAACGTCCTGACTTTC.